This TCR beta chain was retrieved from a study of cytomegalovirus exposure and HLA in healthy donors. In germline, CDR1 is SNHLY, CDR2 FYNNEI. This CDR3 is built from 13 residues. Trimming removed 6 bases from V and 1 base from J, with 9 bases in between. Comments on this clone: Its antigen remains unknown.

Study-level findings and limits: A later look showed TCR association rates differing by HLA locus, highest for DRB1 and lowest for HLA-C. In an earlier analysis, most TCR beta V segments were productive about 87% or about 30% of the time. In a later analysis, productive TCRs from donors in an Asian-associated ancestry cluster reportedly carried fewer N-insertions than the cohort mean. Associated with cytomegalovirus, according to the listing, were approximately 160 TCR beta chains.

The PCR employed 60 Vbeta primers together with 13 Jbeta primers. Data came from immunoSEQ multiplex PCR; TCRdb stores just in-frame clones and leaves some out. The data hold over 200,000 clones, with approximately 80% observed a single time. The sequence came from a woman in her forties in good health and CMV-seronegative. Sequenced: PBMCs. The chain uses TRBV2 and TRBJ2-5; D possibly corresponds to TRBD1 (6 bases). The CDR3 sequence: CASRTGVQETQYF. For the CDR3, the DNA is TGTGCCAGCAGGACAGGAGTCCAAGAGACCCAGTACTTC.